These 23 T cell receptor beta chains came from one sample sequenced in a study of tumor and adjacent non-tumor tissue in lung cancer. A modified ARM-PCR protocol with three rounds of nested PCR amplified TCRbeta. Via MiXCR, TCRdb re-called the multiplex PCR reads, giving one row per CDR3 protein. Here the sample spans 60,000 to 100,000 distinct CDR3 sequences, less than 85% being singletons. The template was RNA from unsorted bulk tissue. This non-tumor lung sample came from over 3 cm beyond the tumor edge. Sequencing was done on a sample of distant non-tumor lung tissue. These receptors came from a man aged 65 to 79 with non-small cell lung cancer.

There are a few counts of this clonotype. The CDR3 end shows no conserved phenylalanine or tryptophan, and so a read error is likely. No DNA is shown, since the ends of the CDR3 on it are uncertain; the CDR3 is the one TCRdb lists. The chain carries TRBV11-2 and TRBJ1-1; the table gives TRBD1 as D, unverified against the DNA. The CDR3 has 13 residues if both end residues are counted. The V gene's germline CDR1 is SGHAT and CDR2 FQNNGV. CDR3 sequence: CANNLGTSDKPFY.

The chain combines TRBV11-2 with TRBJ2-5, with 9 bases matching TRBD2. CDR3 length: 18 amino acids. After removal of 1 base from V and 13 bases from J, the junction contained 22 bases not matched to a gene. Germline V lookup: CDR1 SGHAT, CDR2 FQNNGV. The CDR3 loop is CASSLVWSSGGRQETWYF. DNA for the CDR3: TGTGCCAGCAGCTTAGTATGGAGTAGCGGGGGCCGACAAGAGACCTGGTACTTC.

A single count supports this clonotype. A read error may be the cause here, since a much bigger clone is one base away. The chain combines TRBV5-5 with TRBJ1-6; 7 positions agree with TRBD1. This CDR3 is 17 amino acids long. CDR1 and CDR2 (germline): SGHKS, YYEKEE (reference sequence). The CDR3: CASSPTGTPHLGSPFHF. The CDR3, as DNA: TGTGCCAGCAGCCCGACAGGGACCCCCCATCTTGGTTCACCCTTCCACTTT.

Regarding this clonotype: A read error may be the cause here, since a much bigger clone is one base away. The chain couples TRBV10-3 to TRBJ2-1, with 9 bases aligning to TRBD2. Germline V gene sequence: CDR1 ENHRY, CDR2 SYGVKD. This CDR3 is built from 19 residues. The CDR3 bases are TGTGCCATCGGTGAGCTCAAAGGAAGCGGGAGGACCTCGGGGAATGAGCAGTTCTTC. Translation: CAIGELKGSGRTSGNEQFF.

A word on this clonotype: Because the CDR3 is missing its conserved closing phenylalanine or tryptophan, this is likely a read error. The chain combines TRBV11-2 with TRBJ2-5; 7 bases match TRBD1. CDR1 and CDR2 from the germline V gene are SGHAT and FQNNGV. The CDR3 covers 15 residues. In DNA form, the CDR3 reads TGTGCCAACAGCCCGGGGACAGTTGGGCAAGAGACTCAGTACTTA. Its translation: CANSPGTVGQETQYL.

As concerns this clonotype: Mismatch with germline at one junction end may stem from a read error. The J gene is TRBJ1-1, the V gene TRBV6-5, with a weak D call TRBD1 (5 bases). The germline V gene has CDR1 MNHEY and CDR2 SVGAGI. The CDR3 loop spans 13 amino acids. The chain's CDR3 is CASKAGIDTEAFF. CDR3 nucleotides: TGTGCCAGCAAGGCAGGGATTGACACTGAGGCTTTCTTT.

In the case of this clonotype: Compared with germline, one end of the junction differs, possibly owing to a read error. J is TRBJ2-1 and V is TRBV12-3 or TRBV12-4; D may match TRBD1 or TRBD2 (5 bases each). The CDR3 sequence is 14 residues long. The CDR3 is CASTENGTYNKQFF. DNA of the CDR3: TGTGCCAGCACTGAGAACGGGACCTACAATAAGCAGTTCTTC.

This clonotype occurred once. A read error may produce the germline difference seen at one junction end. This chain joins TRBV6-2 or TRBV6-3 and TRBJ1-1; D is uncertain. Germline CDR1 reads MNHEY; CDR2 reads SVGEGT. This CDR3 has 14 amino acids. The CDR3 DNA reads TGTGCCTGCAGTTACTCTATTGCGAACACTGAAGCTTTCTTT. Its protein product is CACSYSIANTEAFF.

This clonotype was seen a few times. This chain joins TRBV5-1 and TRBJ2-2; no reliable D call. The ends were cut back, 9 bases at V and 6 bases at J, with 21 bases in the middle. Germline CDR1 SGHRS, CDR2 YFSETQ. The CDR3 covers 15 residues. The CDR3 nucleotides are TGCGCCACGAGTAGGGCAGGAGACACCGCCGGGGAGCTGTTTTTT. Translating gives CATSRAGDTAGELFF.

Note on this clonotype: One end of the junction fails to match germline, which may point to a read error. V gene TRBV11-2 combines with J gene TRBJ1-6; unclear D gene. CDR1 and CDR2 from the germline V gene are SGHAT and FQNNGV. This CDR3 is built from 16 residues. The CDR3 spells CARSLDRRVPGSPLHF. As DNA, the CDR3 is TGTGCCAGGAGCTTAGATCGACGGGTCCCTGGTTCACCCCTCCACTTT.

Concerning this clonotype: Possible read error: a much larger clone is one base away. This chain uses TRBV28 with TRBJ2-3, with D perhaps matching TRBD2 (6 bases). This CDR3 is built from 15 residues. CDR1 and CDR2 (germline): MDHEN, SYDVKM. Trimming removed 5 bases from V and 6 bases from J, with 18 bases in between. This CDR3 reads CASSVDLGSEDTQYF. CDR3 nucleotide sequence: TGTGCCAGCAGTGTGGATCTCGGGAGTGAGGATACGCAGTATTTT. Complete variable domain (other parts from reference TRBV28 and TRBJ2-3): DVKVTQSSRYLVKRTGEKVFLECVQDMDHENMFWYRQDPGLGLRLIYFSYDVKMKEKGDIPEGYSVSREKKERFSLILESASTNQTSMYLCASSVDLGSEDTQYFGPGTRLTVL.

Judged by abundance, this clonotype is medium-sized. The chain employs TRBV4-3 and TRBJ2-4; D may be TRBD1 (6 bases). The germline gives CDR1 LGHNA, CDR2 YSLEER. The CDR3 sequence is 14 residues long. With 3 bases removed from V and 0 bases from J, the gap between germline ends came to 6 bases. The CDR3 DNA reads TGCGCCAGCAGCCAGACAGGAGCCAAAAACATTCAGTACTTC. Translating it yields CASSQTGAKNIQYF.

Details on this clonotype: A much larger clone differs by one base, so this may be a read error. The CDR3 DNA follows: TGCACCAGCAGTGAGTCGCCGGACAGCAACACAGATACGCAGTATTTT. This encodes CTSSESPDSNTDTQYF. The genes are TRBV10-1 and TRBJ2-3; weak D call: TRBD1 (6 bases). CDR1 is WNHNN, CDR2 SYGVQD, per germline (reference sequence). The CDR3 is made up of 16 amino acids.

Comments on this clonotype: The junction does not match germline at one end; this may be a read error. This chain links TRBV29-1 with TRBJ2-2; tentatively, D is TRBD2 (6 bases). The CDR3 has 13 amino acids. Per germline, CDR1 SQVTM and CDR2 ANQGSEA. This CDR3 is CSVAGGNTGVLFF. CDR3 in DNA: TGCAGCGTTGCCGGCGGGAACACCGGGGTGCTGTTTTTT.

This clonotype was observed a few times. The V and J genes are TRBV20-1 and TRBJ2-7, with 14 bases lining up with TRBD2. There are 15 residues in the CDR3. V gave up 2 bases and J gave up 7 bases; unmatched junction bases: 7. Germline V gene data show CDR1 as DFQATT and CDR2 as SNEGSKA (reference sequence). CDR3 nucleotide sequence: TGCAGTGCTAGAAAAGGACTAGCGGGAGGACGAGAGCAGTACTTC. The encoded protein is CSARKGLAGGREQYF.

The chain carries TRBV10-1 and TRBJ2-3; TRBD2 might be the D (5 bases). V shed 0 bases and J shed 3 bases, with 19 bases lying between them. There are 18 residues in the CDR3. CDR1 and CDR2 (germline): WNHNN, SYGVQD (reference sequence). This chain's CDR3 is CASSESLGMDMETDTQYF. The CDR3 coding sequence is TGCGCCAGCAGTGAGTCCCTCGGGATGGATATGGAGACAGATACGCAGTATTTT.

As for this clonotype: Relative to the germline gene, one junction end is altered; a read error may explain this. The rearrangement links TRBV11-2 to TRBJ2-7, with 7 nucleotides matching TRBD1. This CDR3 has 14 residues. The V gene's germline CDR1 is SGHAT and CDR2 FQNNGV. In DNA form, the CDR3 reads TGTGCCAGCAGCGGGGACAGCATAAGGTACGAGAAGCACTTC. Its protein product is CASSGDSIRYEKHF.

Comment on this clonotype: No DNA is shown, since the ends of the CDR3 on it are uncertain; the CDR3 is the one TCRdb lists. The V call is TRBV6-5, the J call TRBJ1-2; the table's D call, TRBD1, has no DNA check behind it. 12 amino acids form the CDR3, both terminal residues included. Germline V gene data show CDR1 as MNHEY and CDR2 as SVGAGI. CDR3 region: CTSWGGGYGCTF.

About this clonotype: The junction departs from the called germline gene at one end, perhaps through a read error. The chain combines TRBV11-2 with TRBJ2-2, with D perhaps matching TRBD1 or TRBD2 (5 bases each). The CDR3 spans 14 residues. The V gene's germline CDR1 is SGHAT and CDR2 FQNNGV. The CDR3: CASSLFVGTGELLF. In DNA form, the CDR3 reads TGTGCCAGCAGTTTATTTGTGGGGACCGGGGAGCTGTTATTT.

Details on this clonotype: Since no conserved phenylalanine or tryptophan closes the CDR3, a read error is the likely cause. V usage is TRBV20-1 and J usage is TRBJ2-5; 7 bases match TRBD1. Germline V CDR1 and CDR2: DFQATT, SNEGSKA (reference sequence). This CDR3 contains 12 residues. Trimming cost V 6 bases and J 4 bases; bases outside gene matches: 5. CDR3 in amino acids: CSAGTELETQYS. In nucleotides, the CDR3 is TGCAGTGCGGGGACAGAGTTAGAGACCCAGTACTCC.

As concerns this clonotype: Compared with germline, one end of the junction differs, possibly owing to a read error. V usage is TRBV29-1 and J usage is TRBJ1-1; unclear D gene. The CDR3 runs 14 residues. In germline, CDR1 is SQVTM, CDR2 ANQGSEA. The CDR3 DNA is TGCAGTGCCCAAACATCTAGGAGACTTAGTCGGTCTATCTTT. Its protein is CSAQTSRRLSRSIF.

Concerning this clonotype itself: Given a much more abundant clone one base away, this may be a read error. The rearrangement joins TRBV7-8 to TRBJ2-1; 9 positions match TRBD1. CDR1 SGHVS and CDR2 FQNEAQ come from the germline V gene. V was pared by 3 bases and J by 4 bases, with 4 bases of the junction left unmatched. The CDR3 consists of 15 residues. The CDR3 is CASSFGTGLYNEQFF. CDR3 in DNA: TGTGCCAGCAGCTTTGGGACAGGGTTATACAATGAGCAGTTCTTC.

This rearrangement joins TRBV10-3 to TRBJ2-7, with a tentative D call TRBD1 (5 bases). Between the trimmed V and J ends, which lost 5 bases and 4 bases, there was a span of 12 bases. CDR3 length: 13 residues. Germline V gives CDR1 ENHRY, CDR2 SYGVKD. DNA of the CDR3: TGTGCCATCAGTCACTCCAGGGTTTACGAGCAGTACGTC. Encoded protein: CAISHSRVYEQYV.